These T cell receptor beta chains were read from a single sample in a study of T-cell reconstitution after alpha-beta-depleted transplantation in children. MiXCR, run by TCRdb on the PCR reads, gives a single entry per CDR3 protein. This sample carries 250,000 to 300,000 distinct CDR3 sequences, 9.5% to 13% of them seen once, and the ten largest clones take 7.5%. The source was PBMCs, collected before TCRalphabeta/CD19-depleted stem cell transplant. The receptors derive from a boy under two years old with acute myeloid leukemia, due to receive a stem cell transplant. Each CDR3 is given without its conserved first and last residue. A D gene is named only where the DNA matches it firmly.

J | D | V | CDR3
TRBJ2-7 | TRBD2 | TRBV10-3 | ASSGGDSYEQY
TRBJ2-7 | - | TRBV6-1 | ASNNYEQY
TRBJ2-7 | TRBD1 | TRBV7-2 | ASSFRDRGYEQY
TRBJ2-7 | - | TRBV28 | ASRVLRRREQY
TRBJ2-1 | TRBD2 | TRBV9 | ASSVAGLANEQF
TRBJ2-3 | TRBD1 | TRBV27 | ASSLWGTAVPTDTQY
TRBJ2-7 | TRBD2 | TRBV27 | ASCLAGGGNYEQY
TRBJ2-7 | - | TRBV7-2 | ASSPIAGSYDEQY
TRBJ1-6 | TRBD1 | TRBV2 | ASSGLTGGNSPLH
TRBJ2-6 | - | TRBV6-5 | ASSYDNSGANVLT
TRBJ2-3 | - | TRBV2 | ASSLQDPSTDTQY
TRBJ2-5 | TRBD2 | TRBV5-6 | ASSLPELATQETQY
TRBJ2-5 | TRBD2 | TRBV7-6 | ASSWGTNQGTQY
TRBJ2-7 | TRBD1 | TRBV11-1 | ASSLAGAGGFDSYEQY
TRBJ2-1 | - | TRBV2 | ASYRSPYNEQF
TRBJ1-1 | - | TRBV28 | ASSPLTGTKVAF
TRBJ2-5 | TRBD1 | TRBV7-8 | ASSLPGTVQETQY
TRBJ2-1 | TRBD2 | TRBV20-1 | SARDPRGGYNEQF
TRBJ2-7 | TRBD1 | TRBV5-1 | ASSSIQGAGTYEQY
TRBJ1-6 | - | TRBV11-2 | ASSLGSGVSYNSPLH
TRBJ2-1 | - | TRBV24-1 | ATRGTNSNYNEQF
TRBJ2-1 | - | TRBV7-9 | ATYQDGGWDEQF